This T cell receptor (beta chain) originates from a study of blood T cell repertoires in COVID-19. The protocol was immunoSEQ multiplex PCR, while the TCRdb copy is restricted to in-frame clones and leaves out a portion. The profile shows 250,000 to 300,000 clones, 84% of them singletons. The CDR3 spans 15 residues. Per germline, CDR1 LNHNV and CDR2 YYDKDF (reference sequence). Unmatched junction bases numbered 5, after V lost 5 bases and J lost 1 base. This receptor was taken from a man aged 30 to 39 with acute COVID-19. V is TRBV15 and J is TRBJ2-5; TRBD2 aligns across 9 bases. The specimen sequenced was PBMCs or T cells enriched from blood (not recorded which). The DNA for the CDR3 is TGTGCCACCAGCCCACTGCGGGGGGGCCAAGAGACCCAGTACTTC. Protein: CATSPLRGGQETQYF. Complete variable domain (other parts from reference TRBV15 and TRBJ2-5): DAMVIQNPRYQVTQFGKPVTLSCSQTLNHNVMYWYQQKSSQAPKLLFHYYDKDFNNEADTPDNFQSRRPNTSFCFLDIRSPGLGDTAMYLCATSPLRGGQETQYFGPGTRLLVL.